The entry below describes one TCR beta chain. No cognate antigen has been identified for it. Nothing much larger sits one base from this clone, and base qualities are not available. The record originates from a study of shared clonotypes between healthy human individuals (dated by TCRdb to about 2020). Background on the whole study: Three men and two women, aged 18 to 49 years, made up the cohort. Per donor, three plates each were used for CD4 naive and CD4 memory, two for CD8 naive, and one for CD8 memory. To estimate repertoire size and how much clonotypes are shared between individuals, the study performed deep sequencing of blood TCR repertoires from about five healthy adults. Per donor, leukapheresis produced somewhere between about 0.85 and 9.5 billion PBMCs. Libraries were prepared and TCR repertoires were sequenced by different laboratories using diverse techniques, in order to increase sequencing depth and limit assay-specific biases.

Its CDR3 holds 14 amino acids, cysteine through phenylalanine. The kept DNA is CDR3 alone, 42 bases in frame from the first base. Trimming at the junction amounts to 1 base on V and 6 bases on J, and the germline ends lie 13 bases apart. The germline V gene yields LGHNA for CDR1 and YSLEER for CDR2. The study at large found these results: Sampling was restricted to blood, and TCR repertoires in tissue are likely to differ from TCR repertoires in blood. Roughly 5% of naive CD4, around 3.5% of naive CD8, roughly 2.4% of memory CD4, and over 0.35% of memory CD8 clonotypes were shared across several donors. Clonotypes shared by all four sorted-subset donors showed higher generation probabilities than non-shared clonotypes. Because the study included only a small number of donors, the genetic and exposure-history diversity represented was limited. Pairwise subsampling indicated that sequencing depth was expected to affect the degree of clonotype sharing among donors. Naive subsets generally had larger estimated clonotype richness than memory subsets did. Even with the large sequencing depth, rarefaction of the sorted-subset datasets indicated that sequencing was incomplete.

TCR CDR3 regions were amplified from genomic DNA by multiplex PCR using the deep immunoSEQ assay. Extracted genomic DNA from each cell subset was distributed evenly across all wells of several immunoSEQ 96-well plates, and each plate was treated as a replicate. For sorted subsets, approximately 0.2 ug of genomic DNA, equivalent to 30,000 or so T cell genomes, went into each replicate PCR. The purified libraries were quantified using a Qubit 3.0 fluorometer, sized with a Bioanalyzer 2100, and then quantified again using the KAPA Library Quantification kit. Every immunoSEQ 96-well plate was sequenced on a separate single-read 150-cycle Illumina NextSeq 550 flow cell. As for how the authors treated the data: Because the immunoSEQ output included only junctional sequences and no quality scores, the filtering could not be the same as the filtering used for full-length reads. To assign V/J genes and CDR3, sequences were annotated using PyIR, a Python wrapper for IgBLAST v1.9, with IMGT germline references. Reads with weak V/J assignments (E-value above 1e-6), missing CDR3, stop codons, out-of-frame junctions, or ambiguous translated residues were removed. V3J clonotypes were defined as sequences sharing an identical inferred V gene, J gene, and CDR3 amino acid sequence. To compute the percentage overlap between repertoires, the number of shared unique clonotypes was divided by the size of the smaller repertoire. Repertoire richness was assessed with RTK rarefaction, the Chao1 estimator, and Recon v2.1 estimates of unobserved clonotypes. Generation probabilities for all TCRbeta clonotypes obtained by the gDNA method from a few donors were computed using OLGA. The immuneACCESS repertoire file appears here via TCRdb, limited to in-frame rearrangements. These files lack a portion of the clones; in checked studies, under half of the deficit traces to unresolved V genes, and the cause of the others is not known. D and trimming were read from the DNA, whereas the V and J calls and clone size are those reported in that table. Within this sample are about 2 million clones, with approximately 95% of them counted one time only. Of the sample, approximately 1.2% falls within the top ten clones.

CD8 naive samples were obtained by positive selection for CCR7 among CD45RO-negative cells, yielding a CD45RA+CCR7+ population from which TemRA cells were excluded. The donors were healthy, HIV-negative adults who had no recently reported acute infections or vaccinations. Every donor was a Caucasian adult living in Nashville, Tennessee, USA. After blood collection by leukapheresis, PBMCs were isolated using Ficoll-Histopaque density gradient centrifugation and then cryopreserved in the vapor phase of liquid nitrogen. Analytical flow cytometry was used to check the purity and quantity of each magnetically sorted T cell population. Each sorted fraction had its genomic DNA isolated and then quantified by UV absorbance on a Nanodrop 2000c.

This receptor was obtained from a man younger than 30 in good health. This sequence uses TRBV4-3 and TRBJ2-7; TRBD2 is a weak D gene call, 6 bases matching. Material: naive CD8+ T cells sorted from blood. What this sample's cell subset or site label stands for: CD45RA+CCR7+. The DNA sequence reads TGCGCCAGCAGCCAAGCCGGGACCGGGAGCGAGCAGTACTTC. Its coded protein is CASSQAGTGSEQYF.